The TCR beta chain described here comes from a study of beta chain features in type 1 diabetes. This CDR3 has 14 amino acids. CDR1 and CDR2 from the germline V gene are SGHRS and YFSETQ. V was clipped by 5 bases and J by 2 bases, with 11 bases between them. TCRB transcripts that were expressed got sequenced, as all of the isolated RNA had been reverse transcribed. Assay: immunoSEQ multiplex PCR; the TCRdb copy retains only in-frame clones and omits some. The profile shows 300,000 to 350,000 clones, 15% to 20% of them singletons. Whole-study findings and limits: Relative to healthy donors, patients appeared to have naive, central memory and Treg TCRB repertoires that were more similar. Shorter templates might be favored by PCR, equally in patients and controls.

Of note for this clone: Antigen specificity is unknown.

CD4+ naive, central memory, regulatory and stem cell-like memory subsets were isolated by sorting on CD45RO/CCR7/CD25/CD127/CD95/CD27. V usage is TRBV5-1 and J usage is TRBJ2-1; a weak D match, TRBD2 (5 bases). This TCR came from a woman aged 18 to 35 in good health. What was sequenced was naive CD4+ T cells from blood. The CDR3 DNA is TGCGCCAGCAGTCCCGGGGATACCTACAATGAGCAGTTCTTC. It codes for CASSPGDTYNEQFF.